These T cell receptor beta chains were read from a single sample in a study of OX40 agonist ivuxolimab in advanced cancers. The table came from immunoSEQ multiplex PCR; TCRdb's copy has only in-frame clones and leaves some out. This sample has roughly 90,000 clones, with under 95% found just once. The starting material was CD4+ or CD8+ T cells sorted from blood, obtained in a trial of the OX40 agonist ivuxolimab. The receptor set was obtained from an adult with an advanced solid tumor such as melanoma, head and neck, liver or kidney cancer. CDR3s include the opening cysteine and the closing phenylalanine or tryptophan. D genes are given only for firm matches. Size is omitted from some rows. Given values are once, few, many or a class for expanded clones.

abundance: once; j_gene: TRBJ2-1; d_gene: -; v_gene: TRBV25-1; CDR3nt: TGTGCCAGCAGTGAATTCGGGGATGAGCAGTTCTTC; CDR3aa: CASSEFGDEQFF
abundance: -; j_gene: TRBJ1-2; d_gene: TRBD1; v_gene: TRBV19; CDR3nt: TGTGCCAGTAGTATCACGGCCCAGGGGGGCTGGGTTGACTATGGCTACACCTTC; CDR3aa: CASSITAQGGWVDYGYTF
abundance: -; j_gene: TRBJ2-5; d_gene: -; v_gene: TRBV27; CDR3nt: TGTGCCAGCAGTTTATCGCCGTCGGGGCCCACAAGAGAGACCCAGTACTTC; CDR3aa: CASSLSPSGPTRETQYF
abundance: -; j_gene: TRBJ2-7; d_gene: -; v_gene: TRBV6-1; CDR3nt: TGTGCCAGCAGTGAATTAGGAGGAATCGAGCAGTACTTC; CDR3aa: CASSELGGIEQYF
abundance: -; j_gene: TRBJ2-3; d_gene: TRBD2; v_gene: TRBV5-6; CDR3nt: TGTGCCAGCAGCACCGGGACTAGCGGCCTCACAGATACGCAGTATTTT; CDR3aa: CASSTGTSGLTDTQYF
abundance: -; j_gene: TRBJ1-1; d_gene: -; v_gene: TRBV18; CDR3nt: TGTGCCAGCTCTCTACAAGGGGACACTGAAGCTTTCTTT; CDR3aa: CASSLQGDTEAFF
abundance: -; j_gene: TRBJ1-5; d_gene: -; v_gene: TRBV15; CDR3nt: TGTGCCACCAGCATAACCCTAGGGGTTAATCAGCCCCAGCATTTT; CDR3aa: CATSITLGVNQPQHF
abundance: -; j_gene: TRBJ2-1; d_gene: TRBD1; v_gene: TRBV5-6; CDR3nt: TGTGCCAGCAGCTTCGGGACAGGGCCGGACAATGAGCAGTTCTTC; CDR3aa: CASSFGTGPDNEQFF
abundance: -; j_gene: TRBJ2-1; d_gene: -; v_gene: TRBV4-1; CDR3nt: TGCGCCAGCAGCCAAGAAGGGGGGTTTTACAATGAGCAGTTCTTC; CDR3aa: CASSQEGGFYNEQFF
abundance: -; j_gene: TRBJ2-7; d_gene: TRBD2; v_gene: TRBV4-1; CDR3nt: TGCGCCAGCAGCCAAGGGCGGGGGAGCTCCTACGAGCAGTACTTC; CDR3aa: CASSQGRGSSYEQYF
abundance: -; j_gene: TRBJ2-7; d_gene: TRBD1; v_gene: TRBV11-2; CDR3nt: TGTGCCAGCAGCTTCCCCGGGGGGACAGGGGCGACCTACGAGCAGTACTTC; CDR3aa: CASSFPGGTGATYEQYF
abundance: -; j_gene: TRBJ1-5; d_gene: TRBD1; v_gene: TRBV27; CDR3nt: TGTGCCAGCAGTGAACAGGGGGCACGGCAGCCCCAGCATTTT; CDR3aa: CASSEQGARQPQHF
abundance: -; j_gene: TRBJ2-7; d_gene: -; v_gene: TRBV6-5; CDR3nt: TGTGCCAGCAGGGAGGGCTACGAGCAGTACTTC; CDR3aa: CASREGYEQYF
abundance: -; j_gene: TRBJ1-2; d_gene: -; v_gene: TRBV10-2; CDR3nt: TGCGCCAGCAGTGACGGAAGGGGAACTGAAGGCTACACCTTC; CDR3aa: CASSDGRGTEGYTF
abundance: -; j_gene: TRBJ1-3; d_gene: -; v_gene: TRBV4-1; CDR3nt: TGCGCCAGCAGCCAAGATAGGGGGACTGGAAACACCATATATTTT; CDR3aa: CASSQDRGTGNTIYF
abundance: -; j_gene: TRBJ1-2; d_gene: -; v_gene: TRBV5-3; CDR3nt: TGTGCCAGAAGCTTGGTCTTCGGCGGAAACACCTTC; CDR3aa: CARSLVFGGNTF
abundance: -; j_gene: TRBJ1-3; d_gene: -; v_gene: TRBV9; CDR3nt: TGTGCCAGCAGCGTAGCTCCAGTCCCTGGAAACACCATATATTTT; CDR3aa: CASSVAPVPGNTIYF
abundance: -; j_gene: TRBJ2-1; d_gene: -; v_gene: TRBV30; CDR3nt: TGTGCCTGGAACGGCGAGAGGGGCTCCTACAATGAGCAGTTCTTC; CDR3aa: CAWNGERGSYNEQFF
abundance: -; j_gene: TRBJ2-7; d_gene: TRBD1; v_gene: TRBV5-1; CDR3nt: TGCGCCAGCAGCCCCGGGGACAGTTCGACCGAGCAGTACTTC; CDR3aa: CASSPGDSSTEQYF
abundance: once; j_gene: TRBJ1-1; d_gene: TRBD1; v_gene: TRBV7-9; CDR3nt: TGTGCCAGCAGGCCTAGACAGGGCAAGGCAGACACTGAAGCTTTCTTT; CDR3aa: CASRPRQGKADTEAFF
abundance: -; j_gene: TRBJ2-2; d_gene: TRBD2; v_gene: TRBV10-1; CDR3nt: TGCGCCAGCAGTGAGTCTTCGGCGGGAGTCGCCGGGGAGCTGTTTTTT; CDR3aa: CASSESSAGVAGELFF
abundance: -; j_gene: TRBJ2-1; d_gene: TRBD2; v_gene: TRBV9; CDR3nt: TGTGCCGGCGGGAGTTCCTACAATGAGCAGTTCTTC; CDR3aa: CAGGSSYNEQFF
abundance: few; j_gene: TRBJ2-7; d_gene: TRBD1; v_gene: TRBV10-1; CDR3nt: TGCGCCAGCAGTGAGTCGTGGACAGGGCTTCTAGACGAGCAGTACTTC; CDR3aa: CASSESWTGLLDEQYF
abundance: once; j_gene: TRBJ1-1; d_gene: -; v_gene: TRBV28; CDR3nt: TGTGCCAGCAGTGCGAATCAGGGCCGCAGTTTGAACACTGAAGCTTTCTTT; CDR3aa: CASSANQGRSLNTEAFF
abundance: once; j_gene: TRBJ2-5; d_gene: -; v_gene: TRBV27; CDR3nt: TGTGCCAGCAGAGTACGGGGGAGGCAAGAGACCCAGTACTTC; CDR3aa: CASRVRGRQETQYF
abundance: -; j_gene: TRBJ2-1; d_gene: TRBD2; v_gene: TRBV7-8; CDR3nt: TGTGCCAGCAGCTTCGGTAGCGGGCTCTACAATGAGCAGTTCTTC; CDR3aa: CASSFGSGLYNEQFF
abundance: once; j_gene: TRBJ1-1; d_gene: -; v_gene: TRBV30; CDR3nt: TGTGCCTGGAGTGTAGGCGTTACTGAAGCTTTCTTT; CDR3aa: CAWSVGVTEAFF
abundance: -; j_gene: TRBJ2-7; d_gene: TRBD1; v_gene: TRBV6-5; CDR3nt: TGTGCCAGCAGTGGACAGGGTCGCGGCTCCTACGAGCAGTACTTC; CDR3aa: CASSGQGRGSYEQYF
abundance: -; j_gene: TRBJ1-1; d_gene: -; v_gene: TRBV27; CDR3nt: TGTGCCAGCAGGGGGGGCCTTGGCACTGAAGCTTTCTTT; CDR3aa: CASRGGLGTEAFF
abundance: -; j_gene: TRBJ1-2; d_gene: TRBD1; v_gene: TRBV27; CDR3nt: TGTGCCAGCAGTTCCCGGACAGGTTCCCACTATGGCTACACCTTC; CDR3aa: CASSSRTGSHYGYTF
abundance: -; j_gene: TRBJ1-1; d_gene: -; v_gene: TRBV7-6; CDR3nt: TGTGCCAGCAGCTCCCCGGGTGTTGAAGCTTTCTTT; CDR3aa: CASSSPGVEAFF
abundance: -; j_gene: TRBJ2-7; d_gene: TRBD1; v_gene: TRBV27; CDR3nt: TGTGCCAGCAGTTTATCTTCAGGGGGCCACGAGCAGTACTTC; CDR3aa: CASSLSSGGHEQYF
abundance: -; j_gene: TRBJ2-7; d_gene: TRBD2; v_gene: TRBV7-8; CDR3nt: TGTGCCAGCAGCTTTAGGACTAGCGGGAGGGTCAGCCAGCAGTACTTC; CDR3aa: CASSFRTSGRVSQQYF
abundance: -; j_gene: TRBJ1-3; d_gene: -; v_gene: TRBV9; CDR3nt: TGTGCCAGCAGCGAGGGGCCCGGCTCTGGAAACACCATATATTTT; CDR3aa: CASSEGPGSGNTIYF
abundance: -; j_gene: TRBJ1-1; d_gene: TRBD1; v_gene: TRBV7-9; CDR3nt: TGTGCCAGCGGACCGGGACGAGGGGAGGGGGCCATGAACACTGAAGCTTTCTTT; CDR3aa: CASGPGRGEGAMNTEAFF
abundance: -; j_gene: TRBJ2-1; d_gene: -; v_gene: TRBV5-6; CDR3nt: TGTGCCAGCAGTTTATCATGGGGAGGTCAATATGAGCAGTTCTTC; CDR3aa: CASSLSWGGQYEQFF
abundance: -; j_gene: TRBJ2-7; d_gene: -; v_gene: TRBV4-1; CDR3nt: TGCGCCAGCAGCCAAGACCGGCTAGAGGGGCTATACGAGCAGTACTTC; CDR3aa: CASSQDRLEGLYEQYF
abundance: -; j_gene: TRBJ2-2; d_gene: -; v_gene: TRBV5-1; CDR3nt: TGCGCCAGCAGCTTGGAGAGGCCGGGGGAGCTGTTTTTT; CDR3aa: CASSLERPGELFF
abundance: -; j_gene: TRBJ2-1; d_gene: -; v_gene: TRBV5-1; CDR3nt: TGCGCCAGCAGCCCGGCGGTGCCGGAGCAGTTCTTC; CDR3aa: CASSPAVPEQFF
abundance: -; j_gene: TRBJ1-1; d_gene: -; v_gene: TRBV5-4; CDR3nt: TGTGCCAGCAGTCCCGGGAACACTGAAGCTTTCTTT; CDR3aa: CASSPGNTEAFF
abundance: -; j_gene: TRBJ2-1; d_gene: -; v_gene: TRBV7-2; CDR3nt: TGTGCCAGCAGCCGCACCAGCGGGCCCTACAATGAGCAGTTCTTC; CDR3aa: CASSRTSGPYNEQFF
abundance: -; j_gene: TRBJ2-2; d_gene: TRBD1; v_gene: TRBV12-5; CDR3nt: TGTGCTAGTGGTTGGTTCCTTGGGCAGGGGGATACCGGGGAGCTGTTTTTT; CDR3aa: CASGWFLGQGDTGELFF